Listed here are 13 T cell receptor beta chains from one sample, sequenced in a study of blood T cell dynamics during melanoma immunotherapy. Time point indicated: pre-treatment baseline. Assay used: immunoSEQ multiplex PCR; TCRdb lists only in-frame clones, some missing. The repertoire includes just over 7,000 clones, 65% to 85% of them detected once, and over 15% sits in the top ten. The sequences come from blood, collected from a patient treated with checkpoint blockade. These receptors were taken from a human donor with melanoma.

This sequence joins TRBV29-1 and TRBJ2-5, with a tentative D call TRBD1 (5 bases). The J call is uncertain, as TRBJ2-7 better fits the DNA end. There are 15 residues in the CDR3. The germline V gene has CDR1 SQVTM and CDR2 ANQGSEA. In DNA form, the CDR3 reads TGCAGCGTTGAAGATTCAACAGGCTTGGCGTACGAGCAGTACTTC. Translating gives CSVEDSTGLAYEQYF.

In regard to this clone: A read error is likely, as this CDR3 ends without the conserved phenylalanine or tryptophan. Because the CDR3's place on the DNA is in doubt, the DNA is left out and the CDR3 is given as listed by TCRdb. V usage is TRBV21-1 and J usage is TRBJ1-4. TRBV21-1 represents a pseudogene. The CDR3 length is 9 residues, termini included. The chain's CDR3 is CASSNSRGA.

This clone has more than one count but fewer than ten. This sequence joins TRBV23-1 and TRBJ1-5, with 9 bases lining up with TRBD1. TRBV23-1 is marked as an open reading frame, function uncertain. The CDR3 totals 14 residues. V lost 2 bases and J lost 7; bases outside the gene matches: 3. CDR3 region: CASSQGDRVQPQHF. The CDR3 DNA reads TGCGCCAGCAGTCAAGGGGACAGGGTCCAGCCCCAGCATTTT.

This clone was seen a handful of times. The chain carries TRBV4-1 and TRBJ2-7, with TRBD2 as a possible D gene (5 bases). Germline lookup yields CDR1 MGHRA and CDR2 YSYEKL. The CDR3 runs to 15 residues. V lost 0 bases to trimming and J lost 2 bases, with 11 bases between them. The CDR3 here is CASSQDEGWPYEQYF. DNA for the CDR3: TGCGCCAGCAGCCAAGATGAGGGTTGGCCCTACGAGCAGTACTTC.

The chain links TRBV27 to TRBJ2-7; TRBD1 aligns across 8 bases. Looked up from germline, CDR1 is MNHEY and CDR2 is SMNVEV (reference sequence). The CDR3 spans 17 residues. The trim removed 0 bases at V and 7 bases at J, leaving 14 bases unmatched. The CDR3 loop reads CASSLSPGGLTVGEQYF. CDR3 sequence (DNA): TGTGCCAGCAGTTTATCCCCAGGGGGCCTTACGGTAGGAGAGCAGTACTTC.

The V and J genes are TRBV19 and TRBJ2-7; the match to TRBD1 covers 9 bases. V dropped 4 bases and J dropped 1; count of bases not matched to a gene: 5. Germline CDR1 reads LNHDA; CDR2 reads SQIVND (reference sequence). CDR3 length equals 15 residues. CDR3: CASSRGQGKSYEQYF. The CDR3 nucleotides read TGTGCCAGTAGTAGAGGACAGGGGAAGTCCTACGAGCAGTACTTC.

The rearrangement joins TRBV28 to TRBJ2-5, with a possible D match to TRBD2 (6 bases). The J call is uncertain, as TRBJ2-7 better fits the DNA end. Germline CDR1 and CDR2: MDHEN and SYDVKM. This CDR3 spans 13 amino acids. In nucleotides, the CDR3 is TGTGCCAGCAGTCCGACTAGCTCCTACGAGCAGTACTTC. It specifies CASSPTSSYEQYF.

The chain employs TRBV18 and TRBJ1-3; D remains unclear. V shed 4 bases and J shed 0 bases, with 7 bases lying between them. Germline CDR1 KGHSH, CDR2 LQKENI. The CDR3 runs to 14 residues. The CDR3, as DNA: TGTGCCAGCTCACTGGGAATCTCTGGAAACACCATATATTTT. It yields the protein CASSLGISGNTIYF. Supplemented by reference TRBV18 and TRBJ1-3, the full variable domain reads NAGVMQNPRHLVRRRGQEARLRCSPMKGHSHVYWYRQLPEEGLKFMVYLQKENIIDESGMPKERFSAEFPKEGPSILRIQQVVRGDSAAYFCASSLGISGNTIYFGEGSWLTVV.

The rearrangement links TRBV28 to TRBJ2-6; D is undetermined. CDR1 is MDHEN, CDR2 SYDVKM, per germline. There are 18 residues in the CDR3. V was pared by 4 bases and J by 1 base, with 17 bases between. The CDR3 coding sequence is TGTGCCAGCAGTTCGGTCGGGCACTTCCGTTCTGGGGCCAACGTCCTGACTTTC. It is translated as CASSSVGHFRSGANVLTF.

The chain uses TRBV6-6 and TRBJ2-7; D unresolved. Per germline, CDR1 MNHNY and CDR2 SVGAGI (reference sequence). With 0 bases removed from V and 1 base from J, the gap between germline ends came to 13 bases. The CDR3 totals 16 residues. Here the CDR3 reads CASSYSPDWGSYEQYF. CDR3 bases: TGTGCCAGCAGTTACTCTCCCGACTGGGGATCCTACGAGCAGTACTTC.

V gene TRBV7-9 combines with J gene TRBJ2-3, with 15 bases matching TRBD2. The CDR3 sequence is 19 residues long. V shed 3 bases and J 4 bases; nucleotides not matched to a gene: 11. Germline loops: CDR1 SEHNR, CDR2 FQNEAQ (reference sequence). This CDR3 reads CASSFPLWTSGRVADTQYF. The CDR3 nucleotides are TGTGCCAGCAGCTTCCCCCTATGGACTAGCGGGAGGGTCGCAGATACGCAGTATTTT. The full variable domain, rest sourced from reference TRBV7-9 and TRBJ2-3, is DTGVSQNPRHKITKRGQNVTFRCDPISEHNRLYWYRQTLGQGPEFLTYFQNEAQLEKSRLLSDRFSAERPKGSFSTLEIQRTEQGDSAMYLCASSFPLWTSGRVADTQYFGPGTRLTVL.

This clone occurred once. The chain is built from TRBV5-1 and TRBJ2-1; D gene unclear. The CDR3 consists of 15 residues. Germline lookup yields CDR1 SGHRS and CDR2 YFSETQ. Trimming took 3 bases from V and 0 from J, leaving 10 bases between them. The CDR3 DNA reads TGCGCCAGCAGCTCAGTAGTAAGCTCCTACAATGAGCAGTTCTTC. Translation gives CASSSVVSSYNEQFF.

The CDR3 loop reads CASITGFITEAFF. DNA for the CDR3: TGTGCCAGCATTACGGGGTTTATCACTGAAGCTTTCTTT. The chain carries TRBV2 and TRBJ1-1, with D hard to call. Germline V gene lookup returns CDR1 SNHLY and CDR2 FYNNEI. The CDR3 length is 13 residues. V was pared by 7 bases and J by 4 bases, with 13 bases between.